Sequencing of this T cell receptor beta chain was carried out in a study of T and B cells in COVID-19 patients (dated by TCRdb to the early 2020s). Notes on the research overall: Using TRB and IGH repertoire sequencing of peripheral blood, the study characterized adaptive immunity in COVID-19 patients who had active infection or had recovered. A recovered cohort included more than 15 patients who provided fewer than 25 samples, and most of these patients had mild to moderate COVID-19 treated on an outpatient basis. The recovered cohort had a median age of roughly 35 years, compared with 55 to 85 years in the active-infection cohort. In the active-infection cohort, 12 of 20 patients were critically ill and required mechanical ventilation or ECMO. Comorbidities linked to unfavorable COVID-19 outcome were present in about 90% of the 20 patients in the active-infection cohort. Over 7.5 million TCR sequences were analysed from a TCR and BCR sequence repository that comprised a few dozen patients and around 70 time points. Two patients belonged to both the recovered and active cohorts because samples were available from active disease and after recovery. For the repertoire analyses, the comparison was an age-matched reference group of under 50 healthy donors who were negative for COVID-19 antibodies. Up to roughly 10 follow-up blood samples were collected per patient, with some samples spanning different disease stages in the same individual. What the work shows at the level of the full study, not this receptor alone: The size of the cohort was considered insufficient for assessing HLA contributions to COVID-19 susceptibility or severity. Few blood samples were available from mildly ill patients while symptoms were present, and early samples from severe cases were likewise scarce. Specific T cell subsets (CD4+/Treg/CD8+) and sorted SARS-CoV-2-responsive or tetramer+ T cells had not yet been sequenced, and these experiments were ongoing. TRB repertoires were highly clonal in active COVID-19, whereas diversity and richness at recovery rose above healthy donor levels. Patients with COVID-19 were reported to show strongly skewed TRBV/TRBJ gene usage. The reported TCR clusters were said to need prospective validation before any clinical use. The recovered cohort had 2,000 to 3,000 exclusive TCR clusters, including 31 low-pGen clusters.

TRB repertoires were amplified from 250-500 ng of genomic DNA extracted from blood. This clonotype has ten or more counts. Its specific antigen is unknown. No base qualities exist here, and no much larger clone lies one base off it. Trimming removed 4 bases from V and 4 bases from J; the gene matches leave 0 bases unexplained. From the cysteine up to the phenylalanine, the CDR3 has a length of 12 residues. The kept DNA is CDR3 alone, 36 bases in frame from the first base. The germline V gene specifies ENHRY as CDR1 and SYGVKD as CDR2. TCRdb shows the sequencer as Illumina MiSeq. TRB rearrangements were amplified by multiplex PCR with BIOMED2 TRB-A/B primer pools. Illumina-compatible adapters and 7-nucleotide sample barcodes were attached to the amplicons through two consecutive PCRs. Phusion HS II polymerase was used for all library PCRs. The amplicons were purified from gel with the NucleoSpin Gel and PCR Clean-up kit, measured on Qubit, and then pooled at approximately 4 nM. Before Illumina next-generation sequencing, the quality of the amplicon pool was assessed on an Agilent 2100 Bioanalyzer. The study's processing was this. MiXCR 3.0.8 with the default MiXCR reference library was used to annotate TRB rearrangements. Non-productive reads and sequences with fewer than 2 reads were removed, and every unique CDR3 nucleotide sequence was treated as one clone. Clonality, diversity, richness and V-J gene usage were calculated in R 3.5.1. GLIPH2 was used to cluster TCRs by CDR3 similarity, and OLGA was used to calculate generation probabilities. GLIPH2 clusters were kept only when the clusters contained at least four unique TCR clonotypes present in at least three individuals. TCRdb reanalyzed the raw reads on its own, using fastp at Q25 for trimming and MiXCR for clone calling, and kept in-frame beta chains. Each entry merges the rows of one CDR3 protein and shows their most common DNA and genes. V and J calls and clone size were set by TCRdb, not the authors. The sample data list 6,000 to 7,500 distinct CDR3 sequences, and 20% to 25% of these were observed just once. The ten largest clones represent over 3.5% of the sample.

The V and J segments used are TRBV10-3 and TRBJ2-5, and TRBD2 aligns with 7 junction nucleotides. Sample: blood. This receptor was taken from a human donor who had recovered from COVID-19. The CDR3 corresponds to CAISGLAETQYF. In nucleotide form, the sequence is TGTGCCATCAGTGGACTAGCAGAGACCCAGTACTTC.